A single sample gave rise to the 29 T cell receptor beta chains below, sequenced in a study of blood T cell repertoires in COVID-19. Sequencing used immunoSEQ multiplex PCR; TCRdb keeps in-frame clones, though not all of them. The sample includes around 61,000 clones, just over 85% of them seen just once. Material: peripheral blood. These receptors were collected from a man aged 50 or older with active COVID-19.

The chain has TRBV7-9 and TRBJ2-3; 9 nucleotides agree with TRBD1. Germline CDR1 reads SEHNR; CDR2 reads FQNEAQ (reference sequence). J gave up 11 bases and V 6 bases, and 6 bases lay outside the gene matches. The CDR3 consists of 12 residues. The CDR3 nucleotides are TGTGCCAGCAGTGGCGGGACAGGGATGCAGTATTTT. Translating it yields CASSGGTGMQYF. The full variable domain, in which reference TRBV7-9 and TRBJ2-3 provide the parts outside the CDR3, is DTGVSQNPRHKITKRGQNVTFRCDPISEHNRLYWYRQTLGQGPEFLTYFQNEAQLEKSRLLSDRFSAERPKGSFSTLEIQRTEQGDSAMYLCASSGGTGMQYFGPGTRLTVL.

This chain uses TRBV9 with TRBJ2-3; 8 nucleotides line up with TRBD2. Germline V gene lookup returns CDR1 SGDLS and CDR2 YYNGEE. This CDR3 has 16 amino acids. With 2 bases clipped from V and 1 base from J, the junction kept 6 bases outside the gene matches. The CDR3 sequence: CASSVEAGAGTDTQYF. CDR3 bases: TGTGCCAGCAGCGTCGAAGCGGGAGCGGGCACAGATACGCAGTATTTT.

The chain uses TRBV28 and TRBJ2-7; the D is unclear. The germline V gene has CDR1 MDHEN and CDR2 SYDVKM. The CDR3 is 13 amino acids. V was trimmed by 4 bases and J by 4 bases, leaving 11 bases between them. This chain's CDR3 is CASSYPETYEQYF. DNA for the CDR3: TGTGCCAGCAGTTATCCGGAGACGTACGAGCAGTACTTC.

The chain employs TRBV19 and TRBJ1-6, with a tentative D call TRBD1 (5 bases). V shed 0 bases and J shed 0 bases, with 9 bases lying between them. The CDR3 is made up of 17 amino acids. Germline assignment: CDR1 LNHDA and CDR2 SQIVND (reference sequence). The CDR3 DNA reads as TGTGCCAGTAGTATAGATCCGGGGGTCTCCTATAATTCACCCCTCCACTTT. Its protein is CASSIDPGVSYNSPLHF.

This CDR3 is CASNPRASDTEAFF. In nucleotides, the CDR3 is TGTGCCAGCAACCCGAGGGCAAGCGACACTGAAGCTTTCTTT. The rearrangement joins TRBV6-5 to TRBJ1-1; D not certain. Germline V gives CDR1 MNHEY, CDR2 SVGAGI. V lost 7 bases to trimming and J lost 3 bases, with 15 bases between them. CDR3 size: 14 residues.

Here the CDR3 DNA reads TGCAGTGCTCAGAATTACAATGAGCAGTTCTTC. This translates into CSAQNYNEQFF. The gene calls are TRBV20-1 and TRBJ2-1; no definite D call. The length of the CDR3 is 11 residues. From germline, CDR1 is DFQATT and CDR2 SNEGSKA (reference sequence). The ends were cut back, 5 bases at V and 4 bases at J, with 6 bases in the middle.

J is TRBJ1-6 and V is TRBV6-5, with D perhaps matching TRBD1 (6 bases). The CDR3 runs to 15 residues. Germline values: CDR1 MNHEY, CDR2 SVGAGI. Between the trimmed V and J ends, which lost 7 bases and 10 bases, there was a span of 20 bases. CDR3 nucleotide sequence: TGTGCCAGCATTCCGACAGGTGGAGTCGAGTCACCCCTCCACTTT. It codes for CASIPTGGVESPLHF.

A few counts support this clone. The rearrangement links TRBV30 to TRBJ1-2; D remains ambiguous. CDR3 length: 13 residues. Per germline, CDR1 GTSNPN and CDR2 SVGIG (reference sequence). V lost 3 bases to trimming and J lost 3 bases, with 11 bases between them. Here the CDR3 DNA reads TGTGCCTGGAGCTCCGGCCAGGACTATGGCTACACCTTC. Its translation: CAWSSGQDYGYTF.

This clone has a single count. The chain employs TRBV6-6 and TRBJ2-1; D not certain. Trimming shortened V by 5 bases and J by 8 bases, and 7 bases separated the two germline ends. The CDR3 is 11 amino acids. CDR1 MNHNY and CDR2 SVGAGI come from the germline V gene (reference sequence). The CDR3 loop reads CASSPGYEQFF. CDR3 sequence (DNA): TGTGCCAGCAGTCCCGGGTATGAGCAGTTCTTC.

This rearrangement joins TRBV27 to TRBJ2-2; perhaps TRBD1 as D (6 bases). Trimming pared 8 bases from V and 2 bases from J, leaving 12 bases between. Germline values: CDR1 MNHEY, CDR2 SMNVEV (reference sequence). This CDR3 contains 14 residues. As DNA, the CDR3 is TGTGCCAGCGGTACCGGGACAAACACCGGGGAGCTGTTTTTT. This translates into CASGTGTNTGELFF.

This clone was recorded a few times. The rearrangement links TRBV7-3 to TRBJ1-6, with D uncertain. The CDR3 length is 15 residues. V shed 4 bases and J shed 9 bases, with 16 bases lying between them. Per germline, CDR1 SGHTA and CDR2 FQGTGA. The CDR3 bases are TGTGCCAGCAGCTGGGGAGCGGCAGAGACTTCACCCCTCCACTTT. Its protein product is CASSWGAAETSPLHF.

The CDR3 DNA is TGTGCCAGCAGTGATGGTGGGGCAGGGAATGAAAAACTGTTTTTT. Translating it yields CASSDGGAGNEKLFF. The chain links TRBV25-1 to TRBJ1-4, with D tentatively TRBD1 (5 bases). In germline, CDR1 is MGHDK, CDR2 SYGVNS. The CDR3 covers 15 residues. The germline V and J ends were trimmed by 3 bases and 5 bases, with 13 bases remaining between them. The complete variable domain, with remaining parts taken from reference TRBV25-1 and TRBJ1-4, reads EADIYQTPRYLVIGTGKKITLECSQTMGHDKMYWYQQDPGMELHLIHYSYGVNSTEKGDLSSESTVSRIRTEHFPLTLESARPSHTSQYLCASSDGGAGNEKLFFGSGTQLSVL.

The count of this clone is one. This chain joins TRBV15 and TRBJ2-7; weak D call: TRBD1 (5 bases). From germline, CDR1 is LNHNV and CDR2 YYDKDF (reference sequence). The CDR3 runs to 13 residues. With 4 bases removed from V and 6 bases from J, the gap between germline ends came to 13 bases. CDR3 protein: CATSTVGDGEQYF. The CDR3 coding sequence is TGTGCCACCAGCACGGTAGGGGATGGCGAGCAGTACTTC.

The chain carries TRBV7-8 and TRBJ1-6, with 7 bases aligning to TRBD1. This CDR3 is 13 amino acids long. The junction had 2 bases not matched to a gene; V was cut back by 4 bases and J by 8 bases. Germline V lookup: CDR1 SGHVS, CDR2 FQNEAQ. CDR3 DNA: TGTGCCAGCAGCTCTGACAGGGATTCACCCCTCCACTTT. Encoded protein: CASSSDRDSPLHF.

The chain carries TRBV29-1 and TRBJ1-1; no reliable D call. CDR1 is SQVTM, CDR2 ANQGSEA, per germline. The germline V and J ends were trimmed by 2 bases and 4 bases, with 14 bases remaining between them. The CDR3 is 14 residues long. CDR3 nucleotides: TGCAGCGTTGAATTCAAACCACGAGGCACTGAAGCTTTCTTT. Translating it yields CSVEFKPRGTEAFF.

The chain recombines TRBV11-3 with TRBJ2-2; 9 positions match TRBD1. Germline trimming cut 5 bases from V and 7 bases from J; bases unmatched to any gene: 5. The CDR3 covers 14 residues. Germline V CDR1 and CDR2: SGHNT, YENEEA. This CDR3 is CASSAGQGNGELFF. CDR3 DNA sequence: TGTGCCAGCAGCGCCGGACAGGGGAACGGGGAGCTGTTTTTT.

The chain combines TRBV28 with TRBJ2-7; 11 bases agree with TRBD2. Germline V gives CDR1 MDHEN, CDR2 SYDVKM. This CDR3 contains 21 residues. Trimming took 4 bases from V and 3 from J; bases not matched to a gene: 23. The CDR3 spells CASSSRLTTSGTGGTLYEQYF. The CDR3 DNA reads TGTGCCAGCAGTTCCCGACTAACGACTAGCGGGACCGGAGGAACCCTCTACGAGCAGTACTTC.

The chain joins TRBV5-4 to TRBJ1-4; D might be TRBD1 (5 bases). The V end was cut by 9 bases, the J end by 6 bases, with 21 bases between. Germline assignment: CDR1 SGHNT and CDR2 YYREEE (reference sequence). This CDR3 spans 15 amino acids. The DNA for the CDR3 is TGTGCCACCTCGGCCCCGGACAAGAGTTATGAAAAACTGTTTTTT. This gives the protein CATSAPDKSYEKLFF.

This chain connects TRBV4-3 to TRBJ2-7; 10 bases agree with TRBD1. The CDR3 runs to 17 residues. CDR1 and CDR2 from the germline V gene are LGHNA and YSLEER. V dropped 0 bases and J dropped 3; count of bases not matched to a gene: 8. CDR3 protein: CASSQELAGQGFYEQYF. The CDR3 coding sequence is TGCGCCAGCAGCCAAGAGCTGGCGGGACAGGGGTTCTACGAGCAGTACTTC.

The chain recombines TRBV12-3 or TRBV12-4 with TRBJ1-1; D might be TRBD1 (6 bases). With 6 bases removed from V and 5 bases from J, the gap between germline ends came to 13 bases. This CDR3 has 13 residues. CDR3 in DNA: TGTGCCAGCAGGGGGGGGCCTGGGACTGAAGCTTTCTTT. This gives the protein CASRGGPGTEAFF.

Only a few counts were recorded for this clone. The chain carries TRBV7-9 and TRBJ2-7, with D tentatively TRBD2 (6 bases). V was cut by 2 bases and J by 3 bases, with 14 bases left in between. This CDR3 contains 15 residues. Germline CDR1 reads SEHNR; CDR2 reads FQNEAQ (reference sequence). The chain's CDR3 is CASSLRRTEGYEQYF. CDR3 DNA sequence: TGTGCCAGCAGCTTACGGCGTACGGAGGGCTACGAGCAGTACTTC.

V usage is TRBV6-5 and J usage is TRBJ2-1; 7 bases are a match to TRBD2. The CDR3 has 15 residues. The V gene's germline CDR1 is MNHEY and CDR2 SVGAGI. Unmatched junction bases numbered 7, after V lost 8 bases and J lost 0 bases. CDR3 DNA: TGTGCCAGCCTGCGGGACTATACCTCCTACAATGAGCAGTTCTTC. Protein product: CASLRDYTSYNEQFF.

The chain links TRBV6-5 to TRBJ2-7; D is perhaps TRBD1 (6 bases). V lost 4 bases and J 5 bases, leaving 12 bases between the germline ends. This CDR3 region has 13 residues. Per germline, CDR1 MNHEY and CDR2 SVGAGI. For the CDR3, the DNA is TGTGCCAGCAGTTCCCCGGACAGCAACGAGCAGTACTTC. As protein: CASSSPDSNEQYF.

This chain joins TRBV19 and TRBJ2-1; D may be TRBD2 (5 bases). V gave up 1 base and J gave up 0 bases, with 10 bases separating them. The CDR3 length is 16 residues. Germline CDR1 is LNHDA and CDR2 is SQIVND (reference sequence). The DNA for the CDR3 is TGTGCCAGTAGTATAGGAGGGTGGCGCTCCTACAATGAGCAGTTCTTC. It specifies CASSIGGWRSYNEQFF.

The chain has TRBV9 and TRBJ2-3; D gene unclear. Trimming removed 3 bases from V and 0 bases from J, with 8 bases in between. CDR3 length: 14 residues. Germline CDR1 SGDLS, CDR2 YYNGEE. The CDR3 loop is CASSEPSSTDTQYF. As DNA, the CDR3 is TGTGCCAGCAGCGAACCGAGTAGCACAGATACGCAGTATTTT.

V usage is TRBV5-6 and J usage is TRBJ1-1; the D gene is possibly TRBD1 (6 bases). This CDR3 has 15 residues. Germline CDR1 and CDR2: SGHDT and YYEEEE. The ends were cut back, 3 bases at V and 2 bases at J, with 14 bases in the middle. DNA for the CDR3: TGTGCCAGCAGCTATGCGGGGGGCCAAAACACTGAAGCTTTCTTT. Protein product: CASSYAGGQNTEAFF.

This clone has a handful of counts. The chain links TRBV15 to TRBJ2-3; 9 nucleotides match TRBD2. Per germline, CDR1 LNHNV and CDR2 YYDKDF (reference sequence). Trimming took 0 bases from V and 5 from J; bases not matched to a gene: 6. This CDR3 contains 16 residues. CDR3 bases: TGTGCCACCAGCAGAGATTCGTCGCGGGAGGGAGATACGCAGTATTTT. It yields the protein CATSRDSSREGDTQYF.

CDR3 sequence reads: CASSGGLQETQYF. CDR3 DNA sequence: TGTGCCAGTAGTGGCGGGCTCCAAGAGACCCAGTACTTC. V and J are TRBV19 and TRBJ2-5; weak D call: TRBD2 (5 bases). The length of the CDR3 is 13 residues. Germline V gene lookup returns CDR1 LNHDA and CDR2 SQIVND (reference sequence). V lost 5 bases to trimming and J lost 1 base, with 8 bases between them.

Here the CDR3 reads CASSLAGGLAELSSYNEQFF. For the CDR3, the DNA is TGCGCCAGCAGCTTGGCCGGGGGACTAGCGGAACTGAGCTCCTACAATGAGCAGTTCTTC. The chain uses TRBV5-1 and TRBJ2-1; 11 bases fit TRBD2. The junction had 11 bases not matched to a gene; V was cut back by 0 bases and J by 0 bases. This CDR3 is built from 20 residues. Germline assignment: CDR1 SGHRS and CDR2 YFSETQ.